This T cell receptor beta chain is from a study of blood T cell repertoires in COVID-19. Turning to the study itself: Specimens from acute and convalescent COVID-19 originated in the United States, Italy and Spain. T cells, B-cell-depleted T cells, or PBMCs supplied cDNA or gDNA.

Per the germline V gene, CDR1 is SGHKS and CDR2 is YYEKEE (reference sequence). CDR3 length: 15 residues. The junction had 2 bases not matched to a gene; V was cut back by 0 bases and J by 6 bases. The authors' processing: Estimation of nucleated cell counts was performed using reference gene primer amplification. The protocol was immunoSEQ multiplex PCR, while the TCRdb copy is restricted to in-frame clones and leaves out a portion. V and J calls and clone size come straight from that table; D and trimming were deduced from the DNA. The data hold 95,000 to 150,000 clones, with 70% to 85% observed a single time.

Sequencing was carried out using peripheral blood. The receptor's source is a woman between 70 and 85 years old with acute or convalescent COVID-19. The V and J genes are TRBV5-5 and TRBJ1-6; 8 bases are a match to TRBD1. The CDR3 DNA is TGTGCCAGCAGCTTGGGGACAGGGATTAATTCACCCCTCCACTTT. Protein sequence: CASSLGTGINSPLHF.